This TCR beta chain is from a study of cytomegalovirus exposure and HLA in healthy donors. Study-wide context: An early release of data contained roughly 90 million unique TCRs, which came from HLA-typed donors.

Findings and caveats of the study: Reportedly, a later analysis found an Asian-associated ancestry cluster had fewer N-insertions than the approximately 600-donor mean. When a later analysis compared HLA-associated TCR beta chains with equally common others, the HLA-associated chains turned out to be more clonally expanded and to have lower generation probabilities. Immune exposure information comprised only CMV serostatus.

This CDR3 region has 15 residues. The V and J ends lost 7 bases and 4 bases, in that order; junction bases with no gene match: 8. Per the germline V gene, CDR1 is MNHNS and CDR2 is SASEGT. Primers: 60 Vbeta forward and 13 Jbeta reverse. TCRdb's copy holds only in-frame clones and misses some; the assay was immunoSEQ multiplex PCR. The sample includes 150,000 to 200,000 clones, approximately 79% of them seen just once. Notes on this clone: Its antigen is unidentified.

The sequenced sample was PBMCs. The rearrangement uses TRBV6-1 and TRBJ1-5; 9 nucleotides align to TRBD1. The source of this sequence is a man aged 35 to 55 in good health and CMV-seropositive. As DNA, the CDR3 is TGTGCCAGCACCATCTCCGGGACAGGGAATCAGCCCCAGCATTTT. It is translated as CASTISGTGNQPQHF.